The 11 T cell receptor beta chains given below trace back to one sample, sequenced in a study of T cell repertoires in cytomegalovirus infection. No cognate antigen is known for these TCRs. TCRdb independently ran MiXCR on the reads; one entry per CDR3 protein. The sample includes some 700,000 distinct CDR3 sequences, roughly 30% of them seen just once. The input for sequencing was cultured PBMCs, taken from culture after CMV antigen stimulation. These TCRs come from a human donor in good health (CMV status not recorded). Some clones in this sample may be carry-over from other donors' samples.

This rearrangement joins TRBV7-9 to TRBJ2-7, with D unclear. This CDR3 contains 12 residues. Germline V gene lookup returns CDR1 SEHNR and CDR2 FQNEAQ (reference sequence). Trimming shortened V by 5 bases and J by 7 bases, and 12 bases separated the two germline ends. As DNA, the CDR3 is TGTGCCAGCAGCCGTTACGGTGGAGAGCAGTACTTC. This codes for CASSRYGGEQYF.

The gene calls are TRBV28 and TRBJ2-5; tentatively, D is TRBD2 (7 bases). Germline loops: CDR1 MDHEN, CDR2 SYDVKM. The CDR3 consists of 14 residues. V dropped 8 bases and J dropped 1 base, with 14 bases sitting between them. The CDR3 bases are TGTGCCAGCCGACCGGGGGGCCTCCAAGAGACCCAGTACTTC. Encoded protein: CASRPGGLQETQYF.

This clonotype appeared many times. V gene TRBV6-1 combines with J gene TRBJ2-2; D uncertain. The germline V and J ends were trimmed by 0 bases and 4 bases, with 6 bases remaining between them. The CDR3 sequence is 14 residues long. Per the germline V gene, CDR1 is MNHNS and CDR2 is SASEGT. CDR3 residues: CASSEARATGELFF. The CDR3 bases are TGTGCCAGCAGTGAAGCTAGAGCCACCGGGGAGCTGTTTTTT.

The chain couples TRBV20-1 to TRBJ1-3; no firm D call. The germline V gene has CDR1 DFQATT and CDR2 SNEGSKA (reference sequence). The ends were cut back, 6 bases at V and 2 bases at J, with 8 bases in the middle. The CDR3 has 12 residues. CDR3 nucleotide sequence: TGCAGTGCCAGAATTCCTGGAAACACCATATATTTT. Protein product: CSARIPGNTIYF.

This clonotype showed up many times. V gene TRBV7-2 combines with J gene TRBJ1-5, with a weak D call TRBD1 (5 bases). V dropped 1 base and J dropped 2 bases, with 12 bases sitting between them. CDR1 and CDR2 (germline): SGHTA, FQGNSA. This CDR3 comprises 16 residues. The CDR3 sequence: CASSLVAGDGNQPQHF. CDR3 DNA: TGTGCCAGCAGCTTAGTCGCGGGGGATGGCAATCAGCCCCAGCATTTT.

This clonotype appeared many times. This chain links TRBV7-7 with TRBJ2-2; possible D gene TRBD2, 5 bases. Trimming took off 5 bases at V and 3 bases at J, with 16 bases between the two ends. CDR3 length: 16 amino acids. Germline V lookup: CDR1 SSHAT, CDR2 FNYEAQ (reference sequence). DNA of the CDR3: TGTGCCAGCAGCCCCGGGAAGGCCGGCTACACCGGGGAGCTGTTTTTT. Amino acid sequence: CASSPGKAGYTGELFF.

This clonotype was detected a few times. The chain carries TRBV28 and TRBJ2-5, with D perhaps matching TRBD2 (5 bases). V lost 5 bases and J lost 5, with 18 bases in between. CDR1 MDHEN and CDR2 SYDVKM come from the germline V gene. The CDR3 is 15 residues long. CDR3 region: CASSPSIAGSETQYF. The CDR3 coding sequence is TGTGCCAGCAGTCCCTCCATTGCGGGTTCCGAGACCCAGTACTTC.

This sequence joins TRBV12-5 and TRBJ2-7; maybe TRBD1 (6 bases). The V end was cut by 2 bases, the J end by 6 bases, with 11 bases between. The CDR3 has 13 residues. Germline V gene sequence: CDR1 LGHNT, CDR2 FRNRAP. Written as DNA, the CDR3 is TGTGCTAGTGGTTTGAACAGGGCTAGCGAGCAGTACTTC. It encodes CASGLNRASEQYF.

The rearrangement links TRBV7-2 to TRBJ2-3, with D perhaps TRBD2 (6 bases). Germline CDR1 is SGHTA and CDR2 is FQGNSA. This CDR3 comprises 17 residues. V lost 3 bases and J lost 10, with 26 bases in between. In DNA, the CDR3 is TGTGCCAGCAGCTTTAAAGCTAGCGCGGCGCCCTTTTTGGCGCAGTATTTT. It codes for CASSFKASAAPFLAQYF.

The chain links TRBV2 to TRBJ1-5, with D uncertain. Per germline, CDR1 SNHLY and CDR2 FYNNEI. Trimming shortened V by 5 bases and J by 7 bases, and 6 bases separated the two germline ends. The length of the CDR3 is 11 residues. The CDR3 region is CASSRGQPQHF. CDR3 sequence (DNA): TGTGCCAGCAGTAGAGGGCAGCCCCAGCATTTT.

This clonotype has more than one count but fewer than ten. This chain uses TRBV19 with TRBJ1-5, with unresolved D. The CDR3 is 16 amino acids. Germline CDR1 is LNHDA and CDR2 is SQIVND (reference sequence). Trimming removed 10 bases from V and 0 bases from J, with 19 bases in between. The CDR3 spells CATKPYRTDSNQPQHF. DNA of the CDR3: TGTGCCACCAAGCCCTACAGAACAGATAGCAATCAGCCCCAGCATTTT. The whole variable domain, remainder taken from reference TRBV19 and TRBJ1-5, is DGGITQSPKYLFRKEGQNVTLSCEQNLNHDAMYWYRQDPGQGLRLIYYSQIVNDFQKGDIAEGYSVSREKKESFPLTVTSAQKNPTAFYLCATKPYRTDSNQPQHFGDGTRLSIL.